This passage covers 7 T cell receptor beta chains from one sample sequenced in a study of shared clonotypes between healthy human individuals (dated by TCRdb to about 2020). Library preparation was by the immunoSEQ multiplex PCR assay. The table was pulled from immuneACCESS by TCRdb, which kept in-frame rearrangements only. Such tables lose some clones; where checked, under half of the loss comes from unresolved V genes, and the rest has no known cause. The sample table holds under 750,000 clones, of which 72% were seen once. About 1.7% of the sample is held by the ten biggest clonotypes. The sequencing input was memory CD4+ T cells sorted from blood. The cell subset or site label, read with the paper, signifies: CD45RA-negative fraction. Receptors originate from a woman aged 30 to 39 in good health.

The chain recombines TRBV28 with TRBJ2-3, with D possibly being TRBD1 or TRBD2 (7 bases each). V lost 2 bases and J 5 bases, leaving 17 bases between the germline ends. Germline V lookup: CDR1 MDHEN, CDR2 SYDVKM. This CDR3 contains 16 residues. The CDR3 nucleotides read TGTGCCAGCAGTTTACCCCAGGGGGGCGGGGGAGATACGCAGTATTTT. Translated, it gives CASSLPQGGGGDTQYF.

This chain uses TRBV19 with TRBJ1-6; 9 bases fit TRBD1. The CDR3 is 13 residues long. The J segment lost 8 bases and the V segment lost 8 bases, leaving 4 bases of the junction unmatched. Germline assignment: CDR1 LNHDA and CDR2 SQIVND (reference sequence). The CDR3 protein is CASGDRDYSPLHF. The CDR3 DNA reads TGTGCCAGTGGGGACAGGGATTATTCACCCCTCCACTTT.

V is TRBV6-4 and J is TRBJ1-5; no clear D. Trimming pared 8 bases from V and 8 bases from J, leaving 19 bases between. The germline V gene has CDR1 MRHNA and CDR2 SNTAGT. The CDR3 has 14 residues. The CDR3 here is CASPRCGKGKPQHF. CDR3 in DNA: TGTGCCAGCCCCCGCTGCGGTAAAGGGAAGCCCCAGCATTTT.

About this clone: This may be a read error, as it is one base from a much larger clone. This sample also contains other DNA sequences that code for the same CDR3. V gene TRBV10-2 combines with J gene TRBJ1-5; no clear D. CDR1 WSHSY and CDR2 SAAADI come from the germline V gene. The CDR3 consists of 12 residues. V was pared by 8 bases and J by 2 bases, with 7 bases between. Here the CDR3 reads CASGTGNQPQHF. The CDR3 nucleotides are TGCGCCAGCGGAACAGGCAATCAGCCCCAGCATTTT.

This sequence joins TRBV28 and TRBJ2-7; 10 bases align to TRBD2. With V trimmed by 8 bases and J by 2 bases, 6 bases remained unmatched. This CDR3 has 14 amino acids. Germline CDR1 MDHEN, CDR2 SYDVKM. The CDR3 coding sequence is TGTGCCAGCTATCTAGCGGGAGTCCCCTACGAGCAGTACTTC. This sequence encodes CASYLAGVPYEQYF.

The chain links TRBV28 to TRBJ2-1; 9 bases match TRBD2. The CDR3 spans 15 residues. Losses at the gene ends were 3 bases for V and 8 bases for J; bases not matched to a gene: 8. Germline values: CDR1 MDHEN, CDR2 SYDVKM. The CDR3 loop reads CASSFYSGSMYEQFF. CDR3 sequence (DNA): TGTGCCAGCAGTTTCTATAGCGGGAGTATGTATGAGCAGTTCTTC.

The chain is built from TRBV2 and TRBJ2-7, with 8 bases lining up with TRBD1. With V trimmed by 2 bases and J by 2 bases, 11 bases remained unmatched. The CDR3 runs 17 residues. The germline gives CDR1 SNHLY, CDR2 FYNNEI. The CDR3 sequence is CASSETLTGDLPYEQYF. The CDR3 DNA is TGTGCCAGCAGTGAAACATTGACAGGGGACCTTCCCTACGAGCAGTACTTC. Using reference TRBV2 and TRBJ2-7 for the parts outside the CDR3, the full variable domain is EPEVTQTPSHQVTQMGQEVILRCVPISNHLYFYWYRQILGQKVEFLVSFYNNEISEKSEIFDDQFSVERPDGSNFTLKIRSTKLEDSAMYFCASSETLTGDLPYEQYFGPGTRLTVT.